These 12 T cell receptor beta chains share one sample of origin, sequenced in a study of blood T cell repertoires in COVID-19. Sequenced by immunoSEQ multiplex PCR; TCRdb stores in-frame clones only, minus some. The sample has 200,000 to 250,000 clones, roughly 84% seen once. The specimen sequenced was PBMCs or T cells enriched from blood (not recorded which). These receptor sequences come from a woman aged 40-49 years who had recovered from COVID-19.

The chain couples TRBV4-2 to TRBJ2-5; TRBD2 agrees at 9 bases. Losses at the gene ends were 0 bases for V and 5 bases for J; bases not matched to a gene: 10. CDR1 is LGHNA, CDR2 YNFKEQ, per germline. This CDR3 spans 17 amino acids. CDR3 sequence: CASSQEGVIAGVETQYF. CDR3 sequence (DNA): TGTGCCAGCAGCCAAGAAGGGGTGATAGCGGGAGTCGAGACCCAGTACTTC.

This clone was seen a handful of times. The chain links TRBV5-4 to TRBJ2-5; TRBD2 matches at 13 bases. The CDR3 has 17 residues. The V gene's germline CDR1 is SGHNT and CDR2 YYREEE (reference sequence). With 3 bases clipped from V and 5 bases from J, the junction kept 10 bases outside the gene matches. The DNA for the CDR3 is TGTGCCAGCAGCTCCGGCCTGACTAGCGGGAGGAAGGAGACCCAGTACTTC. Translated, it gives CASSSGLTSGRKETQYF.

V usage is TRBV7-9 and J usage is TRBJ2-5, with 7 bases fitting TRBD1. The CDR3 spans 16 residues. The J segment lost 5 bases and the V segment lost 4 bases, leaving 13 bases of the junction unmatched. Germline-derived CDR1 and CDR2 are SEHNR and FQNEAQ (reference sequence). CDR3 amino acids: CASSSSKTGTGETQYF. The CDR3 nucleotides are TGTGCCAGCAGCTCCTCAAAGACAGGGACCGGGGAGACCCAGTACTTC.

V and J are TRBV7-2 and TRBJ2-1, with 7 bases fitting TRBD2. V was pared by 3 bases and J by 1 base, with 0 bases of the junction left unmatched. Germline assignment: CDR1 SGHTA and CDR2 FQGNSA. CDR3 length equals 14 residues. CDR3 in DNA: TGTGCCAGCAGCTTGCGGGGGTCCTACAATGAGCAGTTCTTC. As protein: CASSLRGSYNEQFF.

The chain recombines TRBV7-9 with TRBJ2-2; 14 positions agree with TRBD2. This CDR3 comprises 17 residues. The V gene's germline CDR1 is SEHNR and CDR2 FQNEAQ (reference sequence). V gave up 5 bases and J gave up 4 bases; unmatched junction bases: 6. In nucleotides, the CDR3 is TGTGCCAGCAGCGCAGGACTAGCGGGAGGTCCCACCGGGGAGCTGTTTTTT. Translating gives CASSAGLAGGPTGELFF. Together with reference TRBV7-9 and TRBJ2-2, the CDR3 gives the full variable domain: DTGVSQNPRHKITKRGQNVTFRCDPISEHNRLYWYRQTLGQGPEFLTYFQNEAQLEKSRLLSDRFSAERPKGSFSTLEIQRTEQGDSAMYLCASSAGLAGGPTGELFFGEGSRLTVL.

The V call is TRBV2, the J call TRBJ1-4; the match to TRBD1 covers 8 bases. The V segment lost 2 bases and the J segment 8 bases; nucleotides outside the gene matches: 4. CDR3 size: 14 residues. The germline CDR1 and CDR2 sequences are SNHLY and FYNNEI. The DNA for the CDR3 is TGTGCCAGCAGTGAACAGGGGGCCCTCGAAAAACTGTTTTTT. It translates to CASSEQGALEKLFF.

This clone was seen only a few times. This chain links TRBV9 with TRBJ2-1; D might be TRBD1 (5 bases). Germline CDR1 is SGDLS and CDR2 is YYNGEE. There are 17 residues in the CDR3. Between the trimmed V and J ends, which lost 4 bases and 1 base, there was a span of 18 bases. CDR3 DNA: TGTGCCAGCAGCCCACCAGTCGGAAGGGGATCCTACAATGAGCAGTTCTTC. This encodes CASSPPVGRGSYNEQFF.

This chain joins TRBV5-6 and TRBJ2-4; 14 bases map to TRBD2. The CDR3 covers 19 residues. The germline gives CDR1 SGHDT, CDR2 YYEEEE. The ends lost 4 bases at V and 3 bases at J; junction bases unmatched: 12. This CDR3 is CASSTRLAGGGRGKNIQYF. The DNA of the CDR3 is TGTGCCAGCAGCACCCGACTAGCGGGAGGGGGCCGAGGCAAAAACATTCAGTACTTC.

V is TRBV24-1 and J is TRBJ2-2; 9 positions match TRBD2. Germline V gene sequence: CDR1 KGHDR, CDR2 SFDVKD. The CDR3 runs to 15 residues. J lost 6 bases, V lost 4 bases, and 5 bases had no gene match. The CDR3 protein is CATSDPGLAAGELFF. The CDR3 region has the DNA TGTGCCACCAGTGACCCGGGACTAGCTGCCGGGGAGCTGTTTTTT.

The rearrangement links TRBV5-6 to TRBJ1-4; 9 bases are a match to TRBD1. J gave up 11 bases and V 3 bases, and 11 bases lay outside the gene matches. The CDR3 has 15 amino acids. Germline CDR1 and CDR2: SGHDT and YYEEEE. The CDR3 protein is CASSSLGDRARKLFF. In DNA form, the CDR3 reads TGTGCCAGCAGCTCCTTGGGGGACAGGGCGAGGAAACTGTTTTTT.

This clone occurred a few times. The V call is TRBV11-2, the J call TRBJ2-2; D call uncertain. V lost 4 bases and J 0 bases, leaving 9 bases between the germline ends. This CDR3 has 15 residues. CDR1 and CDR2 from the germline V gene are SGHAT and FQNNGV. The CDR3 region is CASSYGGANTGELFF. CDR3 coding DNA: TGTGCCAGCAGCTACGGCGGCGCGAACACCGGGGAGCTGTTTTTT. Full variable domain (missing parts from reference TRBV11-2 and TRBJ2-2): EAGVAQSPRYKIIEKRQSVAFWCNPISGHATLYWYQQILGQGPKLLIQFQNNGVVDDSQLPKDRFSAERLKGVDSTLKIQPAKLEDSAVYLCASSYGGANTGELFFGEGSRLTVL.

V gene TRBV5-4 combines with J gene TRBJ1-6; possibly TRBD1 for D (5 bases). Germline assignment: CDR1 SGHNT and CDR2 YYREEE (reference sequence). Trimming pared 3 bases from V and 6 bases from J, leaving 13 bases between. This CDR3 has 15 amino acids. This chain's CDR3 is CASSSGGDSNSPLHF. The CDR3 nucleotides are TGTGCCAGCAGCTCGGGGGGTGACTCTAATTCACCCCTCCACTTT.